This T cell receptor beta chain is from a study of shared clonotypes between healthy human individuals. There are 18 residues in the CDR3. Trimming left V 4 bases short and J 2 bases short, with 19 bases between. Germline CDR1 is SGDLS and CDR2 is YYNGEE. Investigators spread the genomic DNA of each subset evenly over several immunoSEQ plates. Sequencing used immunoSEQ multiplex PCR; TCRdb keeps in-frame clones, though not all of them. The sample has some 500,000 clones, 79% seen once. The TCR was taken from a middle-aged woman in good health. Some clones in this sample may be carry-over from other donors' samples. The chain employs TRBV9 and TRBJ2-6; D may match TRBD1 or TRBD2 (5 bases each). Sequencing was done on a sample of PBMCs. For the CDR3, the DNA is TGTGCCAGCAGCCCCGGTGCAGGGACCGGAGCTGGGGCCAACGTCCTGACTTTC. The encoded protein is CASSPGAGTGAGANVLTF.